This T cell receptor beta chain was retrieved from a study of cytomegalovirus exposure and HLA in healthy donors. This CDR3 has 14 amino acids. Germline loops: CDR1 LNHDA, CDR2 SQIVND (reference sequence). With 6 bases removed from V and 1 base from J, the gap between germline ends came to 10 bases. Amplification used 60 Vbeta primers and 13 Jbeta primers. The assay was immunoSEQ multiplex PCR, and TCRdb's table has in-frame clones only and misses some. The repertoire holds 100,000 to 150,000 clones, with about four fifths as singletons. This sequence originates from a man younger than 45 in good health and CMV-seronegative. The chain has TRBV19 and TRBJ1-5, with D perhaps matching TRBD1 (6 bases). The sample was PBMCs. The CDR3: CASSSTGSNQPQHF. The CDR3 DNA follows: TGTGCCAGTAGCTCTACAGGGAGCAATCAGCCCCAGCATTTT.